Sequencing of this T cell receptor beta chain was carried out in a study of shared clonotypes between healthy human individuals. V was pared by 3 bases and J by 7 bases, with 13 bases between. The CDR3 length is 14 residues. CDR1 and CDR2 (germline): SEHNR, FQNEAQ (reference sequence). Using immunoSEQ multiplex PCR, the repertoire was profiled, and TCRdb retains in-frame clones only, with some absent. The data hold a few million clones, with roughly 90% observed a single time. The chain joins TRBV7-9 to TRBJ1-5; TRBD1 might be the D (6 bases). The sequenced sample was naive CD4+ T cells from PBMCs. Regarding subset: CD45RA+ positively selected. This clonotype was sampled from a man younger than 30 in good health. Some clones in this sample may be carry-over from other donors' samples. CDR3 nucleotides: TGTGCCAGCAGCTTCGGGGGGGCAAGGCAGCCCCAGCATTTT. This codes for CASSFGGARQPQHF.